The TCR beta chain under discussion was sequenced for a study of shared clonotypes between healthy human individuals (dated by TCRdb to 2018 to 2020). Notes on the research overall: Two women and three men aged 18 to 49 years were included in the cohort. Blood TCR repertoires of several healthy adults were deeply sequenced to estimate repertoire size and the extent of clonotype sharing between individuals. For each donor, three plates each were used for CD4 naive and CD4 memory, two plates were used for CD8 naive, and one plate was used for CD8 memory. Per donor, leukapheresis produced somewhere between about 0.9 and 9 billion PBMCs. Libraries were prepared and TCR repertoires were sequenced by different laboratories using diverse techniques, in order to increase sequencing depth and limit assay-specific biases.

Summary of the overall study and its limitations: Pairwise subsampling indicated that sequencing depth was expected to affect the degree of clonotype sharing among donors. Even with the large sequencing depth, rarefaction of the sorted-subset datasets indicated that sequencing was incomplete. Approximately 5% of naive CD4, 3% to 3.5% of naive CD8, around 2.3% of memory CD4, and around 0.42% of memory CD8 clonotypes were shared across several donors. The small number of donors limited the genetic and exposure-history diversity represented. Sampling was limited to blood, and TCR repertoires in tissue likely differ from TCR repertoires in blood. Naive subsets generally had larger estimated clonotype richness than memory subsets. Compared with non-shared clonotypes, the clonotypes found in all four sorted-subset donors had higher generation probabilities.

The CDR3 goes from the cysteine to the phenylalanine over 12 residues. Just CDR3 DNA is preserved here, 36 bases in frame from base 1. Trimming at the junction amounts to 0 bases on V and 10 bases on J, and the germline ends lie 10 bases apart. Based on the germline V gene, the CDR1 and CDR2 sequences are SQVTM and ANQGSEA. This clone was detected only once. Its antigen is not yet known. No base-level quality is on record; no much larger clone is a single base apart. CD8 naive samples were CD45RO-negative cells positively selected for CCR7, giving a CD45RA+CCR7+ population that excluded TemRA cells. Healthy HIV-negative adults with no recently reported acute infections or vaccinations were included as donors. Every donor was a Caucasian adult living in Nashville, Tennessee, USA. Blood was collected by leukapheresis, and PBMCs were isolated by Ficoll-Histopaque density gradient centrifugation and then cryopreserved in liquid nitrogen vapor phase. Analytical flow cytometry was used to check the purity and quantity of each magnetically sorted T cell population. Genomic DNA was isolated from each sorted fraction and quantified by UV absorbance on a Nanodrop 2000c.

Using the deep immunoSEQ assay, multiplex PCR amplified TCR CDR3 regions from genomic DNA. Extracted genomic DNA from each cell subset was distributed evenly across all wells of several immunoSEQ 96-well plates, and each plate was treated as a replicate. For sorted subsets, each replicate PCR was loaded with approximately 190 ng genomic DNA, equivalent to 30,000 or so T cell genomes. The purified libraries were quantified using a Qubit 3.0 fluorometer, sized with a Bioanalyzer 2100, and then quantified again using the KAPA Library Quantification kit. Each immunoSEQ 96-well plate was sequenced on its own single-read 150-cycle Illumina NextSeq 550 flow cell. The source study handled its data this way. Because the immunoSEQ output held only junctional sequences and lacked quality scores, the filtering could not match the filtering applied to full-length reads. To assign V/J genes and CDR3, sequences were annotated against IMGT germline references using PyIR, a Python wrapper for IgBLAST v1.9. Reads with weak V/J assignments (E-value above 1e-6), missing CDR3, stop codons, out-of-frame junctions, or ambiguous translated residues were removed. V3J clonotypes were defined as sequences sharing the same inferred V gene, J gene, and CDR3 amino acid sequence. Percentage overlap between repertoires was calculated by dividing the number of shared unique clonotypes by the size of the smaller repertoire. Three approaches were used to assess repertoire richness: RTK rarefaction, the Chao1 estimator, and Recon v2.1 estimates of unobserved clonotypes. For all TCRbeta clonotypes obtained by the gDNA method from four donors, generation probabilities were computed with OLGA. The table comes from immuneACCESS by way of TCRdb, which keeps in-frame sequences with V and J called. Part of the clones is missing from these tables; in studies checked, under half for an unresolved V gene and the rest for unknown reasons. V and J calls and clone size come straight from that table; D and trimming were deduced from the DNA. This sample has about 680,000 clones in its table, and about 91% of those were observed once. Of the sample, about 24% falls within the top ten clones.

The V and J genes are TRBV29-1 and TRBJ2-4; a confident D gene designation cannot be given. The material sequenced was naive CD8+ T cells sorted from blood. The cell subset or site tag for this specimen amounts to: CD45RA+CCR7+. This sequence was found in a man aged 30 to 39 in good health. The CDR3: CSVEDNKEIQYF. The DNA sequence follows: TGCAGCGTTGAAGATAACAAAGAAATTCAGTACTTC.